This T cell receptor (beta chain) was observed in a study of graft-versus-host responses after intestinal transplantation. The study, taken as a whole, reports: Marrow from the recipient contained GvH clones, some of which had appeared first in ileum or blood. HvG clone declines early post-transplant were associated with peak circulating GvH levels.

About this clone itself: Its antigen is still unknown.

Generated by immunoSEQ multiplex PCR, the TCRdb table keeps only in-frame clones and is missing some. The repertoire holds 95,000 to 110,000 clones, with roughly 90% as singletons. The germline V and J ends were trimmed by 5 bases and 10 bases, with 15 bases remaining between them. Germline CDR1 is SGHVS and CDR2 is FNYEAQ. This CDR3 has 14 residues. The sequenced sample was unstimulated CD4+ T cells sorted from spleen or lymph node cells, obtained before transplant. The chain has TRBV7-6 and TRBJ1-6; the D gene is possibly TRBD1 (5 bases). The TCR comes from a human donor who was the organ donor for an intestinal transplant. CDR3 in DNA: TGTGCCAGCAGCCTGGGGGTTTTTGGGTCACCCCTCCACTTT. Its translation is CASSLGVFGSPLHF.